This passage covers 3 T cell receptor beta chains from one sample sequenced in a study of T cells after yellow fever vaccination. Each CDR3 protein is one row after TCRdb ran MiXCR on the 5' RACE reads. The sample includes 120,000 or so distinct CDR3 sequences, more than 7.5% of them seen just once. The sample consisted of CD8+ T cells sorted from PBMCs, taken on the day of the yellow fever booster vaccination. The receptor set was obtained from a man aged 18 to 30 who received the YFV17D yellow fever vaccine.

This sequence joins TRBV21-1 and TRBJ2-3; the table names TRBD1, a call not compared with the DNA. TRBV21-1 constitutes a pseudogene. This CDR3 contains 13 residues. CDR3 coding DNA: TGTGCCAGCACCCCCGACAGCACAGATACGCAGTATTTT. Amino acids: CASTPDSTDTQYF.

This clonotype was counted a few times. This sequence joins TRBV4-2 and TRBJ2-2, with D maybe TRBD2 (6 bases). Deletions cut 4 bases from V and 6 bases from J, with 21 bases between. The germline CDR1 and CDR2 sequences are LGHNA and YNFKEQ. The CDR3 is 17 amino acids. In DNA, the CDR3 is TGTGCCAGCAGCCTTCAGATGGGACTGCCGAAGGCCGGGGAGCTGTTTTTT. Translated: CASSLQMGLPKAGELFF.

This clonotype was observed a handful of times. The V gene is TRBV6-6, the J gene TRBJ2-1; 7 bases line up with TRBD1. The J segment lost 10 bases and the V segment lost 6 bases, leaving 12 bases of the junction unmatched. CDR3 length: 14 amino acids. Looked up from germline, CDR1 is MNHNY and CDR2 is SVGAGI (reference sequence). Written as DNA, the CDR3 is TGTGCCAGCAGAAGTAAAGGGGGCCCGGGGGAGCAGTTCTTC. Amino acids: CASRSKGGPGEQFF.